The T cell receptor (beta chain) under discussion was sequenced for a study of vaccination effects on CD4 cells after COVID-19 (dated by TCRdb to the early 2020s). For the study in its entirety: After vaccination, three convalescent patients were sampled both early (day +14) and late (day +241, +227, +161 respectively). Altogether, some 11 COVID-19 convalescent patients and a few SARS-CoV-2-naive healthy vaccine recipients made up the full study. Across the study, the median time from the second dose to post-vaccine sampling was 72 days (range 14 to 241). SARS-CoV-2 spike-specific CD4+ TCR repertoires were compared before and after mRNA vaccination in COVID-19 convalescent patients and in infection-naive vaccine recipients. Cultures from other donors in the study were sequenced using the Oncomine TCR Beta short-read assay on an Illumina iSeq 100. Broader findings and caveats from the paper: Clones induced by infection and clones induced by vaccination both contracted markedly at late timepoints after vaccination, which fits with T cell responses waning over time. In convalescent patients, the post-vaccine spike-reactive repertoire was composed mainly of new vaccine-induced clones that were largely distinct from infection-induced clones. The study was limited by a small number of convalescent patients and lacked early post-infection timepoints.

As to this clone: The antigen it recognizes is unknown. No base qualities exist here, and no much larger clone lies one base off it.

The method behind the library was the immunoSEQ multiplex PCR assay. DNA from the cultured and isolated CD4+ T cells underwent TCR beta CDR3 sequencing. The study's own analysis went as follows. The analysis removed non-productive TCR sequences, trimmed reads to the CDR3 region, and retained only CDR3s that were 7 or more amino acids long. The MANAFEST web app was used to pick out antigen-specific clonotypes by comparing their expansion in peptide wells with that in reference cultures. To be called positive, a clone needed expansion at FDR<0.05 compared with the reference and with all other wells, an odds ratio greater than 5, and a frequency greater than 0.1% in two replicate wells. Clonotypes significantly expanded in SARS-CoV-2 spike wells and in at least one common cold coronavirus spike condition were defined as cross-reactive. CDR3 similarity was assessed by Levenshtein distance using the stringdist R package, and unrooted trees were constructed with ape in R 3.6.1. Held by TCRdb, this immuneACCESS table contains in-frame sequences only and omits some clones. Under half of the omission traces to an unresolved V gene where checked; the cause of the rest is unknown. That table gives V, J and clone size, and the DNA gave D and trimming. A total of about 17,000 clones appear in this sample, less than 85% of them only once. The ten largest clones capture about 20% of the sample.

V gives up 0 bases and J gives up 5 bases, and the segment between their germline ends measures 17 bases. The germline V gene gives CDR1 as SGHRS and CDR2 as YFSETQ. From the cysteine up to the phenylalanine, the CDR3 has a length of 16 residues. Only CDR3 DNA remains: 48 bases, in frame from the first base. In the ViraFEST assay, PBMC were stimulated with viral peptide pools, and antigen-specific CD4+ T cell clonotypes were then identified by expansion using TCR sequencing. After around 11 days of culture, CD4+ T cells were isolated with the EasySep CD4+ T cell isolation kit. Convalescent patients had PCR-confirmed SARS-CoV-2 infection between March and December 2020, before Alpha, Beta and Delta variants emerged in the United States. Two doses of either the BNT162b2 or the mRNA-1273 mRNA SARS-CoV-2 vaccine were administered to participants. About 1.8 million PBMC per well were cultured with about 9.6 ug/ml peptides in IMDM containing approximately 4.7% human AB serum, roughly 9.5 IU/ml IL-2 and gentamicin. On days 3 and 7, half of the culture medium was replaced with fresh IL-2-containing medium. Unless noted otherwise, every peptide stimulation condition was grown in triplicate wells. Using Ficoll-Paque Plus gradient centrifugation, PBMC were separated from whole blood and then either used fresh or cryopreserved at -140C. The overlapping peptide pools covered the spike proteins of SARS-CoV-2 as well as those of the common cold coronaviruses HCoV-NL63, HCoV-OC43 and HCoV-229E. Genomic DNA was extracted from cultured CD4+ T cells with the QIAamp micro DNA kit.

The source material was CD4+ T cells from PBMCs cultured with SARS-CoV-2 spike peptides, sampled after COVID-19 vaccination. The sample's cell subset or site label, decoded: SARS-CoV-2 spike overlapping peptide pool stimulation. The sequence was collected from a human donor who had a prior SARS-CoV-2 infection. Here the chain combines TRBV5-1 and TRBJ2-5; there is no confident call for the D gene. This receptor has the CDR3 CASSLGVGQRWETQYF. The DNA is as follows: TGCGCCAGCAGCTTGGGGGTGGGCCAACGCTGGGAGACCCAGTACTTC.